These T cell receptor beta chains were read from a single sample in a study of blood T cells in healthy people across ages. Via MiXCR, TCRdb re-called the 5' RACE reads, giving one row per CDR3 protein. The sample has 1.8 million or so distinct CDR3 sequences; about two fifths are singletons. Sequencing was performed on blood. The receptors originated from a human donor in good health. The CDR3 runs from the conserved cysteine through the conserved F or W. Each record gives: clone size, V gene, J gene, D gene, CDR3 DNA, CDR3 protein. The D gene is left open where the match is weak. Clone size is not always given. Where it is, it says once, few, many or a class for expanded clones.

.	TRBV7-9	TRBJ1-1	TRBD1	TGTGCCAGCAGCTCCCAAGTCCCAGGGGGCGAAGCTTTCTTT	CASSSQVPGGEAFF
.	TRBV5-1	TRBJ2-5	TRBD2	TGCGCCAGCACCCTGAGCACTAGCGGGGCCCAAGAGACCCAGTACTTC	CASTLSTSGAQETQYF
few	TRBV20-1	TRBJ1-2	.	TGCAGTATGTGGTTAAACTATGGCTACACCTTC	CSMWLNYGYTF
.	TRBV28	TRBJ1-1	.	TGTGCCAGCAGTTTCGGCCACCGGCGTGAAGCTTTCTTT	CASSFGHRREAFF
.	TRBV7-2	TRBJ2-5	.	TGTGCCAGCAGCTTAGTTGGCGGGGCAAACCAAGAGACCCAGTACTTC	CASSLVGGANQETQYF
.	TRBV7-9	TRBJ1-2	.	TGTGCCAGCAGCTTCTCCAACTATGACTACACCTTC	CASSFSNYDYTF
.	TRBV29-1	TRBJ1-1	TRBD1	TGCAGCGTAGCCTCACAGGGGTTGAACACTGAAGCTTTCTTT	CSVASQGLNTEAFF
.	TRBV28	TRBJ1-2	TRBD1	TGTGCCAGCACCATGGGGGGACAGGGAAACTATGGCTACACCTTC	CASTMGGQGNYGYTF
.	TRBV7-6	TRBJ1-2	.	TGTGCCAGCAGCTTAGCGATGGAGGGCTATGGCTACACCTTC	CASSLAMEGYGYTF
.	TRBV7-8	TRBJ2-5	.	TGTGCCAGCAGCTCCGCCGGGACCGTCCGGGAGACCCAGTACTTC	CASSSAGTVRETQYF
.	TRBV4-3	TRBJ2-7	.	TGCGCCAGCAGCCTCAGGGGACGCTCCGAGCAGTACTTC	CASSLRGRSEQYF
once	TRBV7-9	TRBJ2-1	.	TGTGCCAGCAGCTTAGACGGGGAGAATGAGCAGTTCTTC	CASSLDGENEQFF
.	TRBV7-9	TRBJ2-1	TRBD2	TGTGCCAGCAGCTCCCATTGGGGGGGTAGTGAGCAGTTCTTC	CASSSHWGGSEQFF